This T cell receptor beta chain was sequenced for a study of T-cell reconstitution after alpha-beta-depleted transplantation in children. General observations from the study: Expanded graft clones, several hundred of them, were reportedly the source of alpha-beta T cells about two months after transplant. T-cell counts and diversity at one year following transplant were attributed mainly to newly produced T cells. There were some patients whose high TCRbeta diversity at day 60 came from surviving recipient T cells and thymic progenitors.

The length of the CDR3 is 14 residues. Trimming took 5 bases from V and 0 from J, leaving 10 bases between them. Unique molecular identifiers were incorporated into the prepared TCRbeta library. One entry per CDR3 protein results from TCRdb running MiXCR on the PCR reads. The sample lists fewer than 250,000 distinct CDR3 sequences, roughly 15% seen once, with roughly two fifths in the top ten. As to this clonotype: The target antigen is unknown.

The clonotype was recovered from a male patient aged 2-10 years who had a stem cell transplant for acute lymphoblastic leukemia, so the T cells may come from the graft donor. Specimen: PBMCs, mostly from graft donor cells, collected 360 days after TCRalphabeta/CD19-depleted stem cell transplant. V gene TRBV12-3 or TRBV12-4 combines with J gene TRBJ1-1; no firm D call. CDR3 bases: TGTGCCAGCAGTCTTCAGCGGATGAACACTGAAGCTTTCTTT. This gives the protein CASSLQRMNTEAFF.